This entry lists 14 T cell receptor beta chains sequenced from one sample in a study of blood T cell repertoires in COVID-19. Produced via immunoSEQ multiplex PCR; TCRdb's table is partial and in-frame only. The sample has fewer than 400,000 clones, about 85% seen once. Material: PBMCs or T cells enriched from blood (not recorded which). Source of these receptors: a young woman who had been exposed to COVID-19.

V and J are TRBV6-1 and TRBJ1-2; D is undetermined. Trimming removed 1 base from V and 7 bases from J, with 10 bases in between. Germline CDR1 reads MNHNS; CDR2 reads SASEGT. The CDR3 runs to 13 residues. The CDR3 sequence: CASSEGRVSGYTF. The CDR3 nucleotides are TGTGCCAGCAGTGAAGGGAGAGTGTCTGGCTACACCTTC.

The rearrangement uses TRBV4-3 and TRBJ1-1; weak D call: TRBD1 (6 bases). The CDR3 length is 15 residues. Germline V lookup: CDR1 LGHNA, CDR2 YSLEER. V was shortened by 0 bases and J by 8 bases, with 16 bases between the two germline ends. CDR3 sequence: CASSQDTGLNSEAFF. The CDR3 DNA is TGCGCCAGCAGCCAAGATACAGGGTTGAATTCAGAAGCTTTCTTT.

CDR3 protein: CASSLNLQGADTIYF. CDR3 nucleotides: TGTGCCAGCAGTTTAAACTTGCAGGGGGCGGACACCATATATTTT. The chain combines TRBV28 with TRBJ1-3, with 8 bases fitting TRBD1. Germline CDR1 reads MDHEN; CDR2 reads SYDVKM. This CDR3 is 15 amino acids long. V gave up 2 bases and J gave up 8 bases; unmatched junction bases: 8.

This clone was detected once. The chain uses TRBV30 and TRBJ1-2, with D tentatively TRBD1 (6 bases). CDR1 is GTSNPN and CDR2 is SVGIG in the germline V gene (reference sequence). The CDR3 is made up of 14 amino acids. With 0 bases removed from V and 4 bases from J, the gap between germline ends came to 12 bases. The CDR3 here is CAWSVIRGTYGYTF. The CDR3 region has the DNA TGTGCCTGGAGTGTAATCAGGGGCACCTATGGCTACACCTTC.

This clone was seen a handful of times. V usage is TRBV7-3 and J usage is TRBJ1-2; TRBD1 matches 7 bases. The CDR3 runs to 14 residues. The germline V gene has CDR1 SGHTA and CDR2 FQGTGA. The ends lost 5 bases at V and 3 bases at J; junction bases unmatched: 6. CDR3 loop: CASSPTGTDYGYTF. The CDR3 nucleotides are TGTGCCAGCAGCCCTACCGGGACAGACTATGGCTACACCTTC.

The CDR3 is CASSLGSGSPYEQYF. The CDR3 coding sequence is TGTGCCAGCAGCTTGGGTTCAGGGTCCCCCTACGAGCAGTACTTC. The chain carries TRBV5-6 and TRBJ2-7; tentatively, D is TRBD1 (5 bases). The V gene's germline CDR1 is SGHDT and CDR2 YYEEEE. V lost 0 bases, J lost 2 bases, and 12 bases lay in between. The CDR3 runs 15 residues.

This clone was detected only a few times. In DNA form, the CDR3 reads TGTGCCAGTGGATGGGGCAACAATCAGCCCCAGCATTTT. Its translation: CASGWGNNQPQHF. This sequence joins TRBV27 and TRBJ1-5, with D perhaps TRBD1 (5 bases). CDR1 is MNHEY, CDR2 SMNVEV, per germline (reference sequence). V lost 9 bases to trimming and J lost 3 bases, with 12 bases between them. The CDR3 has 13 amino acids.

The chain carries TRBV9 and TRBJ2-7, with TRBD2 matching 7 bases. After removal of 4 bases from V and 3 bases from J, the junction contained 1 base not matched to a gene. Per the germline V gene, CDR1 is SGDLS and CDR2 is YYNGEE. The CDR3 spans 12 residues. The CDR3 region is CASSRGDYEQYF. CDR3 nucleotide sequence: TGTGCCAGCAGCCGGGGGGACTACGAGCAGTACTTC.

For the CDR3, the DNA is TGTGCCAGCACCCCAGGGGGGTGGACCGGGGAGCTGTTTTTT. Translated, it gives CASTPGGWTGELFF. The chain joins TRBV6-5 to TRBJ2-2; TRBD1 might be the D (7 bases). Trimming stripped 7 bases from V and 5 bases from J, with 14 bases between. Germline-derived CDR1 and CDR2 are MNHEY and SVGAGI. This CDR3 spans 14 amino acids.

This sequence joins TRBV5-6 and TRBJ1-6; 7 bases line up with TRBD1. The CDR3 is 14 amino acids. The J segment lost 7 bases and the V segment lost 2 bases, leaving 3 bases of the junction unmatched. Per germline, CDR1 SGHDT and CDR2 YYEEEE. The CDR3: CASSFGDRNSPLHF. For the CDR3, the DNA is TGTGCCAGCAGCTTTGGGGACAGAAATTCACCCCTCCACTTT. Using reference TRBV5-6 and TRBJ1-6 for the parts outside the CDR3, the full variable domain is DAGVTQSPTHLIKTRGQQVTLRCSPKSGHDTVSWYQQALGQGPQFIFQYYEEEERQRGNFPDRFSGHQFPNYSSELNVNALLLGDSALYLCASSFGDRNSPLHFGNGTRLTVT.

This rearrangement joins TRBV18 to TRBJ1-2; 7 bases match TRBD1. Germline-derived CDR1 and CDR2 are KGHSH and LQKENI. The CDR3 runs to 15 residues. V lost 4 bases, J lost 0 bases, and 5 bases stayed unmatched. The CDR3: CASSQTGTANYGYTF. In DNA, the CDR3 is TGTGCCAGCTCACAAACCGGGACAGCTAACTATGGCTACACCTTC.

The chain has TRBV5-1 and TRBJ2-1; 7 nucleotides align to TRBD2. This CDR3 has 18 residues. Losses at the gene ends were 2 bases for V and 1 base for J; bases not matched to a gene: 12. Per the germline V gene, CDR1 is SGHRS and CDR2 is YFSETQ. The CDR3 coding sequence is TGCGCCAGCAGCTTACAACCGGGGGGTGTTAGGTCCTACAATGAGCAGTTCTTC. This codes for CASSLQPGGVRSYNEQFF.

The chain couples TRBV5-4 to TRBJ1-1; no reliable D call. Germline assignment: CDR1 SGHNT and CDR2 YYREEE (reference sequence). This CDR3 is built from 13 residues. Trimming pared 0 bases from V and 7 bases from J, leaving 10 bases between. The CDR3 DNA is TGTGCCAGCAGCTTGGTGGGCCATAATGAAGCTTTCTTT. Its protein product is CASSLVGHNEAFF. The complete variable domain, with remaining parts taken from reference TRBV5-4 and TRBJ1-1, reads ETGVTQSPTHLIKTRGQQVTLRCSSQSGHNTVSWYQQALGQGPQFIFQYYREEENGRGNFPPRFSGLQFPNYSSELNVNALELDDSALYLCASSLVGHNEAFFGQGTRLTVV.

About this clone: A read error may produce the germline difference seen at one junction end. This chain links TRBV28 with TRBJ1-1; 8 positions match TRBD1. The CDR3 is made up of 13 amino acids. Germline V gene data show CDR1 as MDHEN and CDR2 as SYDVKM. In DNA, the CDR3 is TGTGCCCACTCGACAGGGGTAAACAATGAAGCTTTCTTT. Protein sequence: CAHSTGVNNEAFF.